These 21 T cell receptor beta chains originate from one sample sequenced in a study of blood T cell repertoires in COVID-19. Libraries were prepared by immunoSEQ multiplex PCR; TCRdb keeps only in-frame clonotypes and omits some of them. The table records about 70,000 clones, 87% of them present only once. The sequenced material came from peripheral blood. The receptors were sampled from an elderly woman with acute or convalescent COVID-19.

The chain joins TRBV5-1 to TRBJ1-1, with 7 bases lining up with TRBD1. Germline loops: CDR1 SGHRS, CDR2 YFSETQ. The V gene end was trimmed by 3 bases and the J gene end by 0 bases; junction bases not matched to a gene: 5. The CDR3 is 15 amino acids. CDR3 DNA sequence: TGCGCCAGCAGCTCTCTACAGGGGATGAACACTGAAGCTTTCTTT. Its translation: CASSSLQGMNTEAFF.

This chain joins TRBV20-1 and TRBJ1-3, with 7 bases identical to TRBD1. CDR3 length: 11 residues. Germline V lookup: CDR1 DFQATT, CDR2 SNEGSKA (reference sequence). In DNA form, the CDR3 reads TGCGCAGGGGGACATGGAAACACCATATATTTT. Its protein product is CAGGHGNTIYF.

V usage is TRBV19 and J usage is TRBJ1-2, with TRBD1 matching 9 bases. The CDR3 consists of 14 residues. Germline V gene lookup returns CDR1 LNHDA and CDR2 SQIVND (reference sequence). Trimming removed 3 bases from V and 2 bases from J; junction bases left unmatched: 1. The CDR3 region has the DNA TGTGCCAGTAGTATCGGGACAGGGAACTATGGCTACACCTTC. Translated, it gives CASSIGTGNYGYTF.

The chain has TRBV4-1 and TRBJ1-5; the D is unclear. The CDR3 is made up of 15 amino acids. The V end was cut by 6 bases, the J end by 0 bases, with 12 bases between. Germline V gene lookup returns CDR1 MGHRA and CDR2 YSYEKL. DNA of the CDR3: TGCGCCAGCAGGTTCGAAACCTATAGCAATCAGCCCCAGCATTTT. Translation: CASRFETYSNQPQHF.

This chain links TRBV18 with TRBJ1-6; 8 bases are a match to TRBD1. V lost 4 bases, J lost 7 bases, and 6 bases stayed unmatched. The CDR3 runs to 15 residues. The germline V gene encodes CDR1 KGHSH and CDR2 LQKENI. The CDR3 DNA follows: TGTGCCAGCTCACTCGGACAGGGCTCGAATTCACCCCTCCACTTT. Residues: CASSLGQGSNSPLHF. The variable domain in full, with the rest retrieved from reference TRBV18 and TRBJ1-6, is NAGVMQNPRHLVRRRGQEARLRCSPMKGHSHVYWYRQLPEEGLKFMVYLQKENIIDESGMPKERFSAEFPKEGPSILRIQQVVRGDSAAYFCASSLGQGSNSPLHFGNGTRLTVT.

V and J are TRBV6-2 or TRBV6-3 and TRBJ1-5, with D tentatively TRBD1 (6 bases). CDR3 length: 16 amino acids. In germline, CDR1 is MNHEY, CDR2 SVGEGT. With 4 bases removed from V and 3 bases from J, the gap between germline ends came to 16 bases. For the CDR3, the DNA is TGTGCCAGCAGTTCCCGCCTGACAGGACCCAATCAGCCCCAGCATTTT. It is translated as CASSSRLTGPNQPQHF.

The chain carries TRBV5-1 and TRBJ2-4; maybe TRBD2 (5 bases). The ends were cut back, 0 bases at V and 9 bases at J, with 13 bases in the middle. Germline V gives CDR1 SGHRS, CDR2 YFSETQ. The CDR3 has 14 amino acids. CDR3 sequence reads: CASSLEGREGIQYF. The CDR3 DNA reads as TGCGCCAGCAGCTTGGAAGGTCGAGAGGGCATTCAGTACTTC.

The V gene is TRBV7-2, the J gene TRBJ1-4; D gene ambiguous. The germline V gene has CDR1 SGHTA and CDR2 FQGNSA. This CDR3 comprises 14 residues. V lost 2 bases and J 7 bases, leaving 11 bases between the germline ends. This CDR3 is CASSLFSLGEKLFF. DNA of the CDR3: TGTGCCAGCAGCTTATTTAGCCTTGGTGAAAAACTGTTTTTT.

In this sample, this clone turned up a few times. CDR3 in amino acids: CASSLRDWGEQYF. CDR3 coding DNA: TGCGCCAGCAGTTTACGGGATTGGGGCGAGCAGTACTTC. The chain is built from TRBV10-2 and TRBJ2-7, with D possibly being TRBD2 (5 bases). Germline loops: CDR1 WSHSY, CDR2 SAAADI. The CDR3 is 13 residues long. V was trimmed by 5 bases and J by 6 bases, leaving 14 bases between them.

This chain joins TRBV5-5 and TRBJ1-4, with TRBD1 as a possible D gene (5 bases). Trimming stripped 5 bases from V and 6 bases from J, with 17 bases between. CDR3 length equals 15 residues. Germline values: CDR1 SGHKS, CDR2 YYEKEE (reference sequence). DNA of the CDR3: TGTGCCAGCAGTCCACAACAGGTTCGAGATGAAAAACTGTTTTTT. Its translation: CASSPQQVRDEKLFF.

This chain connects TRBV24-1 to TRBJ2-1; 8 bases line up with TRBD1. The germline CDR1 and CDR2 sequences are KGHDR and SFDVKD. The CDR3 totals 15 residues. V lost 6 bases to trimming and J lost 10 bases; unmatched junction nucleotides: 13. CDR3 sequence reads: CATSSLAGTGREQFF. The CDR3 DNA follows: TGTGCCACCAGTAGCTTAGCCGGGACAGGAAGAGAGCAGTTCTTC.

V gene TRBV11-2 combines with J gene TRBJ2-1; TRBD2 is a possible D gene (7 bases). Trimming removed 2 bases at V and 5 bases at J, with 16 bases between. Germline CDR1 is SGHAT and CDR2 is FQNNGV. The CDR3 runs to 16 residues. DNA of the CDR3: TGTGCCAGCAGCTTACTACGGCGGGGGCTACACAATGAGCAGTTCTTC. It encodes CASSLLRRGLHNEQFF.

This chain uses TRBV24-1 with TRBJ2-5, with 11 bases fitting TRBD1. The CDR3 has 18 amino acids. Germline values: CDR1 KGHDR, CDR2 SFDVKD. Trimming at V came to 4 bases and at J to 6 bases, leaving 15 bases not matched to a gene. CDR3 nucleotide sequence: TGTGCCACCAGTGACGCGCCGGGGCCGGACAGGGGGCAAAAGACCCAGTACTTC. Its protein is CATSDAPGPDRGQKTQYF.

This clone was counted once. This chain connects TRBV5-1 to TRBJ1-1; 9 nucleotides agree with TRBD1. Germline V lookup: CDR1 SGHRS, CDR2 YFSETQ. The CDR3 sequence is 17 residues long. V lost 3 bases to trimming and J lost 5 bases; unmatched junction nucleotides: 14. The DNA for the CDR3 is TGCGCCAGCAGCTGGGAATACAGGGGGCGCGAGAGGACTGAAGCTTTCTTT. Amino acid sequence: CASSWEYRGRERTEAFF.

The chain is built from TRBV6-6 and TRBJ2-3, with 10 bases identical to TRBD1. The length of the CDR3 is 16 residues. Germline V lookup: CDR1 MNHNY, CDR2 SVGAGI (reference sequence). After removal of 2 bases from V and 1 base from J, the junction contained 3 bases not matched to a gene. The CDR3 nucleotides read TGTGCCAGCAGTTACACAGGGACAGGGGGCACAGATACGCAGTATTTT. Translated: CASSYTGTGGTDTQYF.

The chain couples TRBV29-1 to TRBJ1-4; D is possibly TRBD1 (5 bases). The length of the CDR3 is 14 residues. Germline CDR1 is SQVTM and CDR2 is ANQGSEA. Trimming pared 4 bases from V and 0 bases from J, leaving 9 bases between. In DNA, the CDR3 is TGCAGCGTTGTCGGGGGTACAACTAATGAAAAACTGTTTTTT. The encoded protein is CSVVGGTTNEKLFF.

This clone was recorded a few times. Other DNA sequences within the sample encode an identical CDR3. This chain links TRBV30 with TRBJ2-7, with 8 nucleotides matching TRBD1. Germline CDR1 is GTSNPN and CDR2 is SVGIG (reference sequence). This CDR3 spans 13 amino acids. The ends lost 4 bases at V and 4 bases at J; junction bases unmatched: 6. The chain's CDR3 is CAWKGDRGYEQYF. The CDR3 bases are TGTGCCTGGAAAGGAGACAGGGGATACGAGCAGTACTTC.

The table lists this clone with a few counts. The chain employs TRBV6-5 and TRBJ1-3; 8 nucleotides align to TRBD1. Germline V gene sequence: CDR1 MNHEY, CDR2 SVGAGI. The junction had 5 bases not matched to a gene; V was cut back by 0 bases and J by 7 bases. The CDR3 spans 15 residues. CDR3 amino acids: CASSYSRQGRNTIYF. Written as DNA, the CDR3 is TGTGCCAGCAGTTACTCAAGACAGGGGCGGAACACCATATATTTT.

The rearrangement links TRBV19 to TRBJ1-2; 7 bases are a match to TRBD1. The CDR3 runs 15 residues. The germline V gene has CDR1 LNHDA and CDR2 SQIVND (reference sequence). J was trimmed by 8 bases and V by 5 bases; bases with no gene match: 14. Here the CDR3 reads CASSARDSRLRGYTF. CDR3 DNA sequence: TGTGCCAGTAGTGCCCGGGACAGTCGCTTAAGAGGCTACACCTTC.

This clone was observed a handful of times. The chain combines TRBV10-3 with TRBJ1-2, with 8 bases fitting TRBD1. V was clipped by 7 bases and J by 6 bases; unmatched bases: 4. Germline V gene data show CDR1 as ENHRY and CDR2 as SYGVKD. The CDR3 consists of 12 residues. The CDR3 nucleotides read TGTGCCATCACCATGACAGGGGATGGCTACACCTTC. It specifies CAITMTGDGYTF.

V and J are TRBV4-3 and TRBJ2-7, with 11 bases that match TRBD2. Germline V gene sequence: CDR1 LGHNA, CDR2 YSLEER. The CDR3 totals 16 residues. After removal of 1 base from V and 7 bases from J, the junction contained 9 bases not matched to a gene. CDR3 in DNA: TGCGCCAGCAGCCAAGGGAGACTAGCGGGAATCGAGGAGCAGTACTTC. This encodes CASSQGRLAGIEEQYF.